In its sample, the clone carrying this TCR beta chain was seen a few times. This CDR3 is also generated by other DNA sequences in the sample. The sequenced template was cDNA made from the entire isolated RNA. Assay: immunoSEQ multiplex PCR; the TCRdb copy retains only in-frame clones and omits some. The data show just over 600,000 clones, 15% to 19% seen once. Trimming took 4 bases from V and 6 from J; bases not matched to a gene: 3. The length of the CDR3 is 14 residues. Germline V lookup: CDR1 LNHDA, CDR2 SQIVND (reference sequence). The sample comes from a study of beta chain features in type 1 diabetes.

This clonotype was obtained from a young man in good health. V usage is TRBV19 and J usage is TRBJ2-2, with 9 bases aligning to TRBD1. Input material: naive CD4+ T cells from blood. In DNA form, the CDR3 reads TGTGCCAGTAGTACGACAGGGGGGGCCGGGGAGCTGTTTTTT. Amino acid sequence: CASSTTGGAGELFF.